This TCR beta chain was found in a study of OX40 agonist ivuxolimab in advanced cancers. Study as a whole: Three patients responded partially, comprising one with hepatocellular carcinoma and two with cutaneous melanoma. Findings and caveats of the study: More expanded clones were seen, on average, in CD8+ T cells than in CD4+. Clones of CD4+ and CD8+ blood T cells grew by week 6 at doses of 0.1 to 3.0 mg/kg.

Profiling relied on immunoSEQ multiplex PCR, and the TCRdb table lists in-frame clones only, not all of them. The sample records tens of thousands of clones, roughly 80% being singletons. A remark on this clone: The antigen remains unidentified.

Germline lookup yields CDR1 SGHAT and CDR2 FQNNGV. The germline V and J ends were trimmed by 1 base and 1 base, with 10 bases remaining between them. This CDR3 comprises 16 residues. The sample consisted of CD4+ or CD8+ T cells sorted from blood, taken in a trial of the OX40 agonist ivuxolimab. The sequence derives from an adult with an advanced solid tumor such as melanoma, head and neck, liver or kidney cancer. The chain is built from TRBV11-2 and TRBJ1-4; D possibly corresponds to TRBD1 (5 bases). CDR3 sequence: CASSLVGAGTNEKLFF. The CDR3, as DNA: TGTGCCAGCAGCTTAGTCGGGGCGGGAACTAATGAAAAACTGTTTTTT.